This T cell receptor beta chain was sequenced during a study of shared clonotypes between healthy human individuals. As for the study in general: The study used three CD4 naive, three CD4 memory, two CD8 naive and one CD8 memory plate per donor. Whole-study findings and limits: Clonotype sharing among donors, it was expected, would be affected by sequencing depth. The researchers took only blood, and tissue repertoires probably look different.

Regarding this clone: The antigen remains undetermined.

Using around 180 ng DNA, approximately 27,000 T cell genomes, the sorted-subset replicate PCRs were run. Sequencing was performed with immunoSEQ multiplex PCR; in TCRdb, only in-frame clones are kept and a portion is missing. In the table there are about 550,000 clones, nearly 97% of which are singletons. There are 13 residues in the CDR3. The V gene's germline CDR1 is MDHEN and CDR2 SYDVKM. V shed 4 bases and J shed 8 bases, with 11 bases lying between them. Positively selected for CCR7, the CD45RO-negative cells used as naive CD8 cells excluded terminally differentiated effector memory CD45RA+ cells.

The receptor was derived from a woman aged 25 to 39 in good health. V gene TRBV28 combines with J gene TRBJ1-4; perhaps TRBD1 as D (5 bases). Input material: naive CD8+ T cells sorted from blood. The DNA of the CDR3 is TGTGCCAGCAGTTCCTATGGGGGGGAAAAACTGTTTTTT. Its translation: CASSSYGGEKLFF.